This TCR beta chain was observed in a study of identical twins. Study-wide findings and caveats: Among monozygotic twins, out-of-frame TCR alpha sharing exceeded what models predicted.

This clonotype has a count of ten or more. Antigen: not known. Trimming took 2 bases from V and 5 from J, leaving 11 bases between them. The CDR3 is 14 residues long. TCRdb used MiXCR to reprocess the 5' RACE reads, holding one entry per CDR3 protein. Among approximately 890,000 distinct CDR3 sequences, roughly an eighth were seen once, and the ten largest hold around 1.5%. The same sample was also used in a study of yellow fever vaccine responses in identical twins.

Material: PBMCs. This chain uses TRBV12-3 or TRBV12-4 with TRBJ2-3; maybe TRBD1 (5 bases). This receptor was taken from a woman between 18 and 29 years old in good health. CDR3 loop: CASSLYQGQDTQYF. For the CDR3, the DNA is TGTGCCAGCAGTTTATATCAGGGCCAAGATACGCAGTATTTT.